This TCR beta chain was identified during a study of T-cell memory formation after mild COVID-19. The CDR3 has 14 amino acids. Trimming removed 5 bases from V and 0 bases from J, with 11 bases in between. Germline V CDR1 and CDR2: MNHNS, SASEGT. Notes on this clonotype: Its matching antigen is unknown.

Study conclusions and caveats: Nothing showed for sure that second-wave clones peaking on day 37 were SARS-CoV-2 specific.

From the 5' RACE reads, TCRdb called clonotypes with MiXCR, one entry per CDR3 protein. The sample has approximately 210,000 distinct CDR3 sequences; approximately 20% are singletons. The chain couples TRBV6-1 to TRBJ2-7, with D unclear. Sample: PBMCs or a T cell subset sorted from them (not recorded which). This TCR came from an adult woman who had mild COVID-19 (a few samples of this study predate the infection). Cell type and time point are not known. CDR3: CASSPIRFSYEQYF. Here the CDR3 DNA reads TGTGCCAGCAGTCCGATTAGGTTCTCCTACGAGCAGTACTTC.